This TCR beta chain was sequenced in a study of CD8 T cells in ankylosing spondylitis. General observations from the study: Characteristic of ankylosing spondylitis blood, it appeared, was a TCR beta motif comprising several highly homologous variants. Significantly higher representation of disease-linked clones was reported for matched ankylosing spondylitis synovial fluid.

This clonotype was counted only a few times. Antigen: not known. From the 5' RACE reads, TCRdb called clonotypes with MiXCR, one entry per CDR3 protein. The data contain some 700,000 distinct CDR3 sequences, under 20% of them singletons. Sequencing was carried out using blood, either unsorted or a sorted T cell fraction (not recorded which). The receptor was derived from a male donor with ankylosing spondylitis.

The CDR3 protein is CASNLPTPSSGNTIYF. DNA for the CDR3: TGTGCCAGCAACCTCCCGACTCCGAGCTCTGGAAACACCATATATTTT. This sequence joins TRBV12-3 or TRBV12-4 and TRBJ1-3; D ambiguous. The CDR3 runs 16 residues. V lost 7 bases and J 0 bases, leaving 16 bases between the germline ends.